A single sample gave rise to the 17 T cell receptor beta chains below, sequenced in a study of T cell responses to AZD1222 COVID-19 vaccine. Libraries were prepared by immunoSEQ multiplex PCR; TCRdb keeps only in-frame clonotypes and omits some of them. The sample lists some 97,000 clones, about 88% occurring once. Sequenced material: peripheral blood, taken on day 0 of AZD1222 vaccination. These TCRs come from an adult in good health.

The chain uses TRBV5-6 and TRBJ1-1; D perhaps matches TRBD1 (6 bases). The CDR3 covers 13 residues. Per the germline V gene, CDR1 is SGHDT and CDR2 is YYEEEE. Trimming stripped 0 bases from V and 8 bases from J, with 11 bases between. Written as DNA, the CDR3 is TGTGCCAGCAGCTTGGCCCAGGGGCTCGAAGCTTTCTTT. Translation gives CASSLAQGLEAFF.

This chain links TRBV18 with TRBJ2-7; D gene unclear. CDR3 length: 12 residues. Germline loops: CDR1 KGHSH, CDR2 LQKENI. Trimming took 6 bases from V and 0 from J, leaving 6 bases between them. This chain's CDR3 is CASSQSSYEQYF. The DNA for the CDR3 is TGTGCCAGCTCGCAGAGCTCCTACGAGCAGTACTTC.

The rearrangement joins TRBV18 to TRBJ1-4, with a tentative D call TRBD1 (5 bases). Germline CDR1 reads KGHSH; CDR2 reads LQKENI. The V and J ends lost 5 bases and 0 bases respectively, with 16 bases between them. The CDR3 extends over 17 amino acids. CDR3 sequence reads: CASSTNRRAATNEKLFF. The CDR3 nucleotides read TGTGCCAGCTCAACGAATCGCAGGGCAGCAACTAATGAAAAACTGTTTTTT.

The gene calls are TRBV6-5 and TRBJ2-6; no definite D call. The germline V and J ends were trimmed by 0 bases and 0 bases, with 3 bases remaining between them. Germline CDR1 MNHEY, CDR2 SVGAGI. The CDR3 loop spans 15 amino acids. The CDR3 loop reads CASSYSPSGANVLTF. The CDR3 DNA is TGTGCCAGCAGTTACTCCCCCTCTGGGGCCAACGTCCTGACTTTC.

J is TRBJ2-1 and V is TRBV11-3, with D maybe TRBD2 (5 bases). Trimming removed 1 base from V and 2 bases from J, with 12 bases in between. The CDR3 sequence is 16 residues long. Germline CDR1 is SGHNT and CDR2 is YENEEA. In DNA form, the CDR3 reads TGTGCCAGCAGCTTAGTCGGAGGCTCGACCTACAATGAGCAGTTCTTC. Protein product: CASSLVGGSTYNEQFF.

CDR3 sequence: CASSLEQATGTQYF. DNA for the CDR3: TGCGCCAGCAGCTTGGAACAGGCGACAGGGACCCAGTACTTC. V is TRBV5-1 and J is TRBJ2-5; weak D call: TRBD1 (6 bases). Trimming removed 0 bases from V and 7 bases from J, with 13 bases in between. CDR3 length: 14 amino acids. Germline loops: CDR1 SGHRS, CDR2 YFSETQ.

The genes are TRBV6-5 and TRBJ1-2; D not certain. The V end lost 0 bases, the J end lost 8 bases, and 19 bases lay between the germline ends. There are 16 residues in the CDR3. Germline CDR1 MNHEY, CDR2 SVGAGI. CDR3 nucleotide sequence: TGTGCCAGCAGTTACTCGAAATCGTTGGGAAGTGGAGGCTACACCTTC. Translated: CASSYSKSLGSGGYTF.

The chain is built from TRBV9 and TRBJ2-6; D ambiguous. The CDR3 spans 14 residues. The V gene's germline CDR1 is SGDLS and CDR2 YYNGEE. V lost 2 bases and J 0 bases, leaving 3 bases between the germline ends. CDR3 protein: CASSVYSGANVLTF. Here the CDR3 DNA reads TGTGCCAGCAGCGTCTACTCTGGGGCCAACGTCCTGACTTTC. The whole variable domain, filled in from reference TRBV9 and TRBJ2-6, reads DSGVTQTPKHLITATGQRVTLRCSPRSGDLSVYWYQQSLDQGLQFLIQYYNGEERAKGNILERFSAQQFPDLHSELNLSSLELGDSALYFCASSVYSGANVLTFGAGSRLTVL.

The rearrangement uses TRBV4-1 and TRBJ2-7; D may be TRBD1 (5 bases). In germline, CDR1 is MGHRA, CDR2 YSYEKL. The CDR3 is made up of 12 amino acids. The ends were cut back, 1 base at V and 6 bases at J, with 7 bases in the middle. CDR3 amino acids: CASSQGQGEQYF. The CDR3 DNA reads TGCGCCAGCAGCCAAGGTCAGGGCGAGCAGTACTTC.

The CDR3 region is CASSLDHGTTTYEQYF. CDR3 nucleotides: TGTGCCAGCAGCTTAGATCACGGGACAACAACCTACGAGCAGTACTTC. The chain uses TRBV11-2 and TRBJ2-7; D is perhaps TRBD1 (6 bases). Germline values: CDR1 SGHAT, CDR2 FQNNGV. This CDR3 has 16 amino acids. Trimming removed 0 bases from V and 2 bases from J, with 14 bases in between.

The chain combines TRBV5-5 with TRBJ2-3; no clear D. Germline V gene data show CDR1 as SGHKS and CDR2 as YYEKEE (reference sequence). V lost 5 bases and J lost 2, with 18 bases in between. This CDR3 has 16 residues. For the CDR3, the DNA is TGTGCCAGCAGTGACGGGCCTCCAGACCACACAGATACGCAGTATTTT. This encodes CASSDGPPDHTDTQYF.

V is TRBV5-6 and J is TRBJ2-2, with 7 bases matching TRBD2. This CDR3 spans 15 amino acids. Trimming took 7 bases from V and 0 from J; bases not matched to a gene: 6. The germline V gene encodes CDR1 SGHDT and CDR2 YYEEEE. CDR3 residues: CASRWGGANTGELFF. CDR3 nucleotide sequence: TGTGCCAGCCGCTGGGGAGGGGCGAACACCGGGGAGCTGTTTTTT.

The chain's CDR3 is CASSTGLSYGNTIYF. As DNA, the CDR3 is TGTGCCAGCAGCACGGGTCTATCCTATGGAAACACCATATATTTT. The chain has TRBV6-5 and TRBJ1-3; D gene unclear. In germline, CDR1 is MNHEY, CDR2 SVGAGI. The CDR3 runs to 15 residues. The V end lost 6 bases, the J end lost 3 bases, and 15 bases lay between the germline ends.

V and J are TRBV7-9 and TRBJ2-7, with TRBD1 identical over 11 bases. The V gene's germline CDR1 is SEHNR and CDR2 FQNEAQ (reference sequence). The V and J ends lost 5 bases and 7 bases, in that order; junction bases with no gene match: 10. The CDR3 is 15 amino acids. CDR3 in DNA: TGTGCCAGCAGCCTACGGACAGGGGGCGGCGGAGAGCAGTACTTC. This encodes CASSLRTGGGGEQYF. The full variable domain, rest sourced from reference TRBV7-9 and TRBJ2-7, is DTGVSQNPRHKITKRGQNVTFRCDPISEHNRLYWYRQTLGQGPEFLTYFQNEAQLEKSRLLSDRFSAERPKGSFSTLEIQRTEQGDSAMYLCASSLRTGGGGEQYFGPGTRLTVT.

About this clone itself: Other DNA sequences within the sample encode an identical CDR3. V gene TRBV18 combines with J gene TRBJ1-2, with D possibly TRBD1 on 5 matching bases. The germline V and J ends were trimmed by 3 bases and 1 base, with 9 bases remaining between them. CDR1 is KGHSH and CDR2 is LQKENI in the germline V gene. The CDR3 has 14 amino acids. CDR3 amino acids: CASSPGQGNYGYTF. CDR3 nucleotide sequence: TGTGCCAGCTCACCGGGCCAGGGTAACTATGGCTACACCTTC.

CDR3 region: CASSLDGQANEKLFF. As DNA, the CDR3 is TGTGCCAGCAGCTTGGACGGACAGGCGAATGAAAAACTGTTTTTT. V is TRBV5-5 and J is TRBJ1-4, with TRBD1 matching over 7 bases. This CDR3 is 15 amino acids long. Germline values: CDR1 SGHKS, CDR2 YYEKEE (reference sequence). J was trimmed by 5 bases and V by 0 bases; bases with no gene match: 4.

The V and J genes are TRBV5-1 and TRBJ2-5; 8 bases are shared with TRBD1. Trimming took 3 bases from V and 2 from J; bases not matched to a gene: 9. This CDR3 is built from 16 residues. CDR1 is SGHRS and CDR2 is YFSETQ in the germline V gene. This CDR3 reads CASSSGTTGAQETQYF. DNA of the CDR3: TGCGCCAGCAGCTCGGGGACGACAGGGGCGCAAGAGACCCAGTACTTC.